These 18 T cell receptor beta chains share one sample of origin, sequenced in a study of CD8+ T cells in alopecia areata (dated by TCRdb to between 2018 and 2020). The time point label for this specimen denotes: baseline before oral tofacitinib. The receptor library was made with the immunoSEQ multiplex PCR assay. To provide template for TCR sequencing, every sample had RNA extracted and reverse transcribed into cDNA. Held by TCRdb, this immuneACCESS table contains in-frame sequences only and omits some clones. Under half of the omission traces to an unresolved V gene where checked; the cause of the rest is unknown. A total of approximately 61,000 clones appear in this sample, around 96% of them only once. The top ten clonotypes cover roughly 24% of the sample. The sequencing used CD8+ T cells sorted from blood, collected at week 0. The receptor set was obtained from a human donor with alopecia areata.

The V and J genes are TRBV5-1 and TRBJ2-7, with 9 nucleotides matching TRBD1. Germline V CDR1 and CDR2: SGHRS, YFSETQ. This CDR3 has 14 amino acids. Germline trimming cut 3 bases from V and 6 bases from J; bases unmatched to any gene: 7. CDR3 nucleotides: TGCGCCAGCAGCTCGGGGGACAGGGCGGGCGAGCAGTACTTC. As protein: CASSSGDRAGEQYF.

A single count supports this clone. The chain has TRBV2 and TRBJ1-5, with 12 bases fitting TRBD1. After removal of 4 bases from V and 5 bases from J, the junction contained 6 bases not matched to a gene. Germline V CDR1 and CDR2: SNHLY, FYNNEI. The CDR3 consists of 16 residues. The CDR3 loop reads CASSADGTGGYQPQHF. The CDR3 coding sequence is TGTGCCAGCAGTGCTGACGGGACAGGGGGCTATCAGCCCCAGCATTTT.

The rearrangement uses TRBV29-1 and TRBJ2-1, with 7 bases lining up with TRBD2. CDR3 length equals 15 residues. Germline V gene lookup returns CDR1 SQVTM and CDR2 ANQGSEA. V was pared by 2 bases and J by 4 bases, with 8 bases of the junction left unmatched. CDR3 amino acids: CSVEPRGTIYNEQFF. In nucleotides, the CDR3 is TGCAGCGTTGAACCTCGTGGGACTATTTACAATGAGCAGTTCTTC.

CDR3 sequence (DNA): TGCGCCAGCAGCCTCCACTGGGTAGAGACCCAGTACTTC. It yields the protein CASSLHWVETQYF. The chain employs TRBV4-1 and TRBJ2-5; D is uncertain. CDR1 and CDR2 (germline): MGHRA, YSYEKL. Between the trimmed V and J ends, which lost 4 bases and 4 bases, there was a span of 10 bases. The CDR3 length is 13 residues.

The genes are TRBV25-1 and TRBJ2-5; D is uncertain. Trimming shortened V by 2 bases and J by 2 bases, and 15 bases separated the two germline ends. Germline V CDR1 and CDR2: MGHDK, SYGVNS. This CDR3 spans 16 amino acids. The CDR3 loop is CASSETPGALQETQYF. The CDR3 coding sequence is TGTGCCAGCAGTGAAACTCCAGGAGCTCTACAAGAGACCCAGTACTTC.

The chain couples TRBV6-4 to TRBJ2-3, with TRBD1 matching over 11 bases. CDR1 is MRHNA, CDR2 SNTAGT, per germline. The CDR3 is 16 amino acids. The junction had 5 bases not matched to a gene; V was cut back by 2 bases and J by 4 bases. The CDR3 region is CASSDIWTGGPDTQYF. Here the CDR3 DNA reads TGTGCCAGCAGTGACATTTGGACAGGGGGCCCAGATACGCAGTATTTT.

The chain carries TRBV4-1 and TRBJ1-1, with a weak D call TRBD1 (5 bases). Trimming stripped 2 bases from V and 3 bases from J, with 10 bases between. The germline gives CDR1 MGHRA, CDR2 YSYEKL. CDR3 length: 14 amino acids. CDR3 in amino acids: CASSQPGQYTEAFF. In DNA, the CDR3 is TGCGCCAGCAGCCAACCAGGGCAGTACACTGAAGCTTTCTTT.

This chain links TRBV6-5 with TRBJ2-1, with a tentative D call TRBD2 (6 bases). The CDR3 covers 14 residues. Trimming took 2 bases from V and 5 from J, leaving 10 bases between them. Looked up from germline, CDR1 is MNHEY and CDR2 is SVGAGI. Written as DNA, the CDR3 is TGTGCCAGCAGTTACGGGGGGACCAACAATGAGCAGTTCTTC. Translating gives CASSYGGTNNEQFF.

The chain couples TRBV7-2 to TRBJ2-1; TRBD2 matches 12 bases. Germline V gene sequence: CDR1 SGHTA, CDR2 FQGNSA. J gave up 9 bases and V 1 base, and 16 bases lay outside the gene matches. This CDR3 region has 19 residues. The CDR3 bases are TGTGCCAGCAGCTTAGTACTCCTAGCGGGGGGGAGACAATTGGTTGAGCAGTTCTTC. This sequence encodes CASSLVLLAGGRQLVEQFF.

V usage is TRBV29-1 and J usage is TRBJ2-3; D unclear. The germline V and J ends were trimmed by 7 bases and 6 bases, with 11 bases remaining between them. The germline V gene has CDR1 SQVTM and CDR2 ANQGSEA. The CDR3 is 11 amino acids. The CDR3 protein is CSAEDRDTQYF. As DNA, the CDR3 is TGCAGCGCCGAGGACCGGGATACGCAGTATTTT.

This clone came up a few times. The rearrangement joins TRBV14 to TRBJ2-1; unclear D gene. The CDR3 has 15 amino acids. Germline lookup yields CDR1 SGHDN and CDR2 FVKESK. Trimming took 0 bases from V and 0 from J, leaving 6 bases between them. This chain's CDR3 is CASSQEWGSYNEQFF. DNA for the CDR3: TGTGCCAGCAGCCAAGAATGGGGCTCCTACAATGAGCAGTTCTTC.

The rearrangement joins TRBV11-2 to TRBJ2-1; 7 nucleotides align to TRBD2. This CDR3 spans 17 amino acids. The ends lost 1 base at V and 5 bases at J; junction bases unmatched: 11. CDR1 is SGHAT and CDR2 is FQNNGV in the germline V gene. CDR3 in DNA: TGTGCCAGCAGCTTAGGATTGCGGGGGTATCAAAACAATGAGCAGTTCTTC. It yields the protein CASSLGLRGYQNNEQFF.

V is TRBV2 and J is TRBJ2-1, with 7 bases that match TRBD1. J gave up 7 bases and V 1 base, and 13 bases lay outside the gene matches. The CDR3 is 17 residues long. Germline values: CDR1 SNHLY, CDR2 FYNNEI. The CDR3 DNA reads as TGTGCCAGCAGTGAAGGCAGGGGGTGGGCAACTGGGAATGAGCAGTTCTTC. This codes for CASSEGRGWATGNEQFF. Based on the CDR3 plus reference TRBV2 and TRBJ2-1, the full variable domain is EPEVTQTPSHQVTQMGQEVILRCVPISNHLYFYWYRQILGQKVEFLVSFYNNEISEKSEIFDDQFSVERPDGSNFTLKIRSTKLEDSAMYFCASSEGRGWATGNEQFFGPGTRLTVL.

This clone has only a few counts. The rearrangement links TRBV6-6 to TRBJ2-2; D gene unclear. V was trimmed by 10 bases and J by 2 bases, leaving 5 bases between them. Germline CDR1 and CDR2: MNHNY and SVGAGI (reference sequence). The length of the CDR3 is 11 residues. The DNA for the CDR3 is TGTGCCATCTTTAACACCGGGGAGCTGTTTTTT. It is translated as CAIFNTGELFF.

CDR3 amino acids: CASSVSGEQFF. The CDR3, as DNA: TGTGCCAGCAGCGTATCGGGTGAGCAGTTCTTC. The chain recombines TRBV9 with TRBJ2-1; D call uncertain. The CDR3 loop spans 11 amino acids. Trimming cost V 1 base and J 9 bases, with 5 bases left between them. From germline, CDR1 is SGDLS and CDR2 YYNGEE.

The V call is TRBV14, the J call TRBJ2-3; D gene uncertain. CDR1 SGHDN and CDR2 FVKESK come from the germline V gene. The CDR3 extends over 13 amino acids. The ends were cut back, 1 base at V and 2 bases at J, with 4 bases in the middle. As DNA, the CDR3 is TGTGCCAGCAGCCAAGCGTACACAGATACGCAGTATTTT. Its protein product is CASSQAYTDTQYF.

The chain employs TRBV5-1 and TRBJ2-5; 7 bases are a match to TRBD2. V lost 2 bases to trimming and J lost 5 bases; unmatched junction nucleotides: 6. CDR1 and CDR2 from the germline V gene are SGHRS and YFSETQ. The CDR3 spans 14 residues. CDR3 bases: TGCGCCAGCAGCTTCAGCGGGGAGGGTGAGACCCAGTACTTC. Its translation: CASSFSGEGETQYF. Based on the CDR3 plus reference TRBV5-1 and TRBJ2-5, the full variable domain is KAGVTQTPRYLIKTRGQQVTLSCSPISGHRSVSWYQQTPGQGLQFLFEYFSETQRNKGNFPGRFSGRQFSNSRSEMNVSTLELGDSALYLCASSFSGEGETQYFGPGTRLLVL.

The chain has TRBV7-9 and TRBJ2-7; TRBD1 might be the D (6 bases). The CDR3 loop spans 16 amino acids. V lost 5 bases and J lost 3, with 20 bases in between. CDR1 and CDR2 from the germline V gene are SEHNR and FQNEAQ (reference sequence). CDR3 region: CASSPSSGTRIYEQYF. CDR3 sequence (DNA): TGTGCCAGCAGCCCTAGTTCCGGGACAAGGATCTACGAGCAGTACTTC.